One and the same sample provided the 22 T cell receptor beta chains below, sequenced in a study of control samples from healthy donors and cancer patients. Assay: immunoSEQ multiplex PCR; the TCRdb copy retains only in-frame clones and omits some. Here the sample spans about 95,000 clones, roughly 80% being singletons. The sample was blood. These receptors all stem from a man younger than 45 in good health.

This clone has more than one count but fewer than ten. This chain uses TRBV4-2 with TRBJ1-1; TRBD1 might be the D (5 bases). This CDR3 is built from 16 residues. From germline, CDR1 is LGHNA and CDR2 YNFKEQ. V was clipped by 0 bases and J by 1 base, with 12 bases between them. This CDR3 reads CASSQEDSGANTEAFF. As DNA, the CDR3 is TGTGCCAGCAGCCAAGAGGACTCCGGGGCGAACACTGAAGCTTTCTTT.

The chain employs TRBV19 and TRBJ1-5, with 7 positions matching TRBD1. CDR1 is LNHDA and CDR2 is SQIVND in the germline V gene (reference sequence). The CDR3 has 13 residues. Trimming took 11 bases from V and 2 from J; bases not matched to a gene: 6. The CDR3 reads CADRDCRNQPQHF. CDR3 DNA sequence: TGTGCCGACAGGGATTGTCGCAATCAGCCCCAGCATTTT.

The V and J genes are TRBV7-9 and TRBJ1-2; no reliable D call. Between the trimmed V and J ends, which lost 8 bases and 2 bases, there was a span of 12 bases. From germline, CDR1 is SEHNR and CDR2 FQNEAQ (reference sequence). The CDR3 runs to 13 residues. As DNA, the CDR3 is TGTGCCAGCCGACCGGACGGAAACTATGGCTACACCTTC. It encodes CASRPDGNYGYTF.

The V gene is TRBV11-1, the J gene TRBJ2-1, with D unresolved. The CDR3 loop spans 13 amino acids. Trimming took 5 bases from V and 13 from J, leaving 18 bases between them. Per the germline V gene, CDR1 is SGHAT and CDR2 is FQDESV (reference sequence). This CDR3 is CASSQRFGSDQFF. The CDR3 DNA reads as TGTGCCAGCAGCCAAAGGTTCGGGTCGGACCAGTTCTTC.

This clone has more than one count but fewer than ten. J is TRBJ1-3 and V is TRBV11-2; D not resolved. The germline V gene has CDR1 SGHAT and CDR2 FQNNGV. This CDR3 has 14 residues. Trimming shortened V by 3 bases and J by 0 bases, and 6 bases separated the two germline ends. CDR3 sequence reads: CASSFGISGNTIYF. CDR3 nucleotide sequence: TGTGCCAGCAGCTTTGGGATCTCTGGAAACACCATATATTTT.

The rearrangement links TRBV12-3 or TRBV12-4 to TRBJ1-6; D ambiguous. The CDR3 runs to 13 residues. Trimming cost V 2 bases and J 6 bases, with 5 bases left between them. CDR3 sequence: CASSLTGNSPLHF. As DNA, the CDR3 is TGTGCCAGCAGTTTAACGGGTAATTCACCCCTCCACTTT.

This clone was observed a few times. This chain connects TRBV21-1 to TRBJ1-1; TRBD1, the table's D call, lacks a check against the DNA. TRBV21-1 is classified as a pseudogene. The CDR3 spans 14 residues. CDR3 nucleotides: TGTGCCAGCAGCAAAACAGGGGCCCATCGGGGAGCTTTCTTT. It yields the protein CASSKTGAHRGAFF.

CDR3 sequence reads: CSASVAGKGNTEAFF. CDR3 coding DNA: TGCAGTGCTAGTGTGGCAGGGAAGGGGAACACTGAAGCTTTCTTT. The genes are TRBV20-1 and TRBJ1-1, with D perhaps TRBD1 (5 bases). The CDR3 has 15 residues. Trimming shortened V by 3 bases and J by 1 base, and 15 bases separated the two germline ends. The germline V gene has CDR1 DFQATT and CDR2 SNEGSKA (reference sequence).

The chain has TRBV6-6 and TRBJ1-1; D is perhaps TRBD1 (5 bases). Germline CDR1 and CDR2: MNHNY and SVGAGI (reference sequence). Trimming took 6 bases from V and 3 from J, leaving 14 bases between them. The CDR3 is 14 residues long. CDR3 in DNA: TGTGCCAGCAGCCTTCCGGGACGGTACACTGAAGCTTTCTTT. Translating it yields CASSLPGRYTEAFF.

DNA for the CDR3: TGTGCCAGCAGTTTTAGCTATTACGGGGGCGACACCGGGGAGCTGTTTTTT. Translated: CASSFSYYGGDTGELFF. The gene calls are TRBV27 and TRBJ2-2, with D possibly called TRBD1 or TRBD2 (6 bases each). The CDR3 is 17 amino acids. Germline V gene data show CDR1 as MNHEY and CDR2 as SMNVEV (reference sequence). V lost 3 bases to trimming and J lost 3 bases, with 17 bases between them.

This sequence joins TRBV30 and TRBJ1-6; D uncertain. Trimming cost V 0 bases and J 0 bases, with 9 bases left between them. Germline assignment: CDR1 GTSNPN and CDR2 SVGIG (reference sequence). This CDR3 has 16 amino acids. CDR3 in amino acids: CAWSVGRPSYNSPLHF. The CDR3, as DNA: TGTGCCTGGAGTGTTGGCAGGCCCTCCTATAATTCACCCCTCCACTTT.

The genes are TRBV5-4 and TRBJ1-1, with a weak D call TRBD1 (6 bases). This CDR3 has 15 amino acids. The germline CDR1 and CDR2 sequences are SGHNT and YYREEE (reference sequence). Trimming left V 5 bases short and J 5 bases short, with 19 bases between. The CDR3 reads CASRRMTGERTEAFF. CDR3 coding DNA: TGTGCCAGCAGACGAATGACAGGAGAGAGAACTGAAGCTTTCTTT.

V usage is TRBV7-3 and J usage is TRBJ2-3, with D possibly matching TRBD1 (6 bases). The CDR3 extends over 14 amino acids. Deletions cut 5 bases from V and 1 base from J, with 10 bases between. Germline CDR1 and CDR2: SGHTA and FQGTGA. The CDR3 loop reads CASSLRQGTDTQYF. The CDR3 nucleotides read TGTGCCAGCAGCCTACGACAGGGCACAGATACGCAGTATTTT.

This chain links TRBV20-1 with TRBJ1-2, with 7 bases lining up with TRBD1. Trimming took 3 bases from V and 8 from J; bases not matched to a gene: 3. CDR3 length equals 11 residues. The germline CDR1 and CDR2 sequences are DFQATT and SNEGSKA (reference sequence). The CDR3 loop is CSARTGKGYTF. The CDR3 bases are TGCAGTGCTAGGACAGGGAAAGGCTACACCTTC.

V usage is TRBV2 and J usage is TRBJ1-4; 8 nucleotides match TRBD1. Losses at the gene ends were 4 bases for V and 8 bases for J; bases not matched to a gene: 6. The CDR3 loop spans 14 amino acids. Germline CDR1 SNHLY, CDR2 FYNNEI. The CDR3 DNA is TGTGCCAGCAGTGTTGGACAGGGACGGGAAAAACTGTTTTTT. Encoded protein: CASSVGQGREKLFF.

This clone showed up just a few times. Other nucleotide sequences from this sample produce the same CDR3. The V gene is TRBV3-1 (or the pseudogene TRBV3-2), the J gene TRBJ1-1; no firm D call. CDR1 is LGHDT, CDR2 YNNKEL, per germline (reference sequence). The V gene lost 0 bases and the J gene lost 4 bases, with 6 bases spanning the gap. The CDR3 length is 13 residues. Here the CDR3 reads CASSQDRGTEAFF. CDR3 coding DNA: TGTGCCAGCAGCCAAGATCGGGGCACTGAAGCTTTCTTT.

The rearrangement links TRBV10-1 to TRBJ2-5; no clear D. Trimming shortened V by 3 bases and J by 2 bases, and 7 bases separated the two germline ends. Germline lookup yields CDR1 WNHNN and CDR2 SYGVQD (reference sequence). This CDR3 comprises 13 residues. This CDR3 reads CASSEGGQETQYF. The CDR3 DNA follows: TGCGCCAGCAGTGAAGGCGGACAAGAGACCCAGTACTTC.

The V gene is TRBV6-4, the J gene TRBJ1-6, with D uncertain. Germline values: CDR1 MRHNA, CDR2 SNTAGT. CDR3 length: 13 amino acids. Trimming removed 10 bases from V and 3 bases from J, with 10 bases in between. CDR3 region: CATAKGYNSPLHF. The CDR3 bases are TGTGCCACCGCCAAAGGCTATAATTCACCCCTCCACTTT.

The CDR3 DNA follows: TGTGCCTCTCGGGGTTGGGGGGAGACTGAAGCTTTCTTT. Translating gives CASRGWGETEAFF. The chain uses TRBV30 and TRBJ1-1; the D gene is possibly TRBD1 (5 bases). Germline V gene data show CDR1 as GTSNPN and CDR2 as SVGIG (reference sequence). V lost 7 bases, J lost 5 bases, and 17 bases lay in between. The CDR3 has 13 residues.

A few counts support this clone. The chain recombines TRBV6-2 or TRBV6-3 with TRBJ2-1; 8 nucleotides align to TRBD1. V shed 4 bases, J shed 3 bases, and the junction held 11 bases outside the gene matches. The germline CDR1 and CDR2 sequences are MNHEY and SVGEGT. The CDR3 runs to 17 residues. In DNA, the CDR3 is TGTGCCAGCAGTTCATATTCCACAGGGGGAGTCTACAATGAGCAGTTCTTC. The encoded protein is CASSSYSTGGVYNEQFF.

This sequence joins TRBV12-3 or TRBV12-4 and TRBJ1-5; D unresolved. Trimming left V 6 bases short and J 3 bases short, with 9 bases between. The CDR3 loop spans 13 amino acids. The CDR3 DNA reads TGTGCCAGCAGCGACACCTCCAATCAGCCCCAGCATTTT. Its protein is CASSDTSNQPQHF.

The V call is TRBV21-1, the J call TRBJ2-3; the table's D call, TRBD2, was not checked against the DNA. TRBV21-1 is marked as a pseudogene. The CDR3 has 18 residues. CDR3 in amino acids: CASSSPGLAGAPRDTQYF. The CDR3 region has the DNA TGTGCCAGCAGCTCACCGGGACTAGCGGGGGCTCCGAGAGATACGCAGTATTTT.